Below, 19 T cell receptor beta chains from the same sample are listed, as sequenced in a study of T-cell memory formation after mild COVID-19. Via MiXCR, TCRdb re-called the 5' RACE reads, giving one row per CDR3 protein. The sample lists over 300,000 distinct CDR3 sequences, 20% to 25% occurring once. The sequenced sample was PBMCs or a T cell subset sorted from them (not recorded which). Every receptor here comes from a man between 18 and 29 years old who had mild COVID-19 (a few samples of this study predate the infection). Cell type and time point are not known.

The table lists this clonotype with a few counts. This sequence joins TRBV7-2 and TRBJ1-2; 7 bases are shared with TRBD1. CDR3 length: 13 amino acids. Unmatched junction bases numbered 4, after V lost 5 bases and J lost 4 bases. Germline values: CDR1 SGHTA, CDR2 FQGNSA. As DNA, the CDR3 is TGTGCCAGCAGCAGGGGGCAGAGCTATGGCTACACCTTC. Its translation is CASSRGQSYGYTF. Supplemented by reference TRBV7-2 and TRBJ1-2, the full variable domain reads GAGVSQSPSNKVTEKGKDVELRCDPISGHTALYWYRQSLGQGLEFLIYFQGNSAPDKSGLPSDRFSAERTGGSVSTLTIQRTQQEDSAVYLCASSRGQSYGYTFGSGTRLTVV.

V is TRBV4-1 and J is TRBJ2-3; 8 nucleotides agree with TRBD2. V lost 3 bases to trimming and J lost 1 base; unmatched junction nucleotides: 9. CDR3 size: 17 residues. The germline gives CDR1 MGHRA, CDR2 YSYEKL. CDR3 loop: CASSQAGGQGGTDTQYF. DNA for the CDR3: TGCGCCAGCAGCCAGGCGGGGGGCCAAGGGGGCACAGATACGCAGTATTTT.

The chain uses TRBV4-2 and TRBJ1-2; D is uncertain. Trimming shortened V by 7 bases and J by 7 bases, and 16 bases separated the two germline ends. The CDR3 is 13 amino acids. Germline V gene sequence: CDR1 LGHNA, CDR2 YNFKEQ. The CDR3 bases are TGTGCCAGCAACTCTCAGAAGATGAGTGGCTACACCTTC. Amino acids: CASNSQKMSGYTF.

V and J are TRBV29-1 and TRBJ1-2, with unresolved D. The CDR3 runs 13 residues. V was clipped by 4 bases and J by 8 bases, with 17 bases between them. Germline CDR1 and CDR2: SQVTM and ANQGSEA. CDR3 in DNA: TGCAGCGTTGGAGGCGGGGTAAAGTGGGGCTACACCTTC. Protein: CSVGGGVKWGYTF.

CDR3 in DNA: TGTGCCAGTAGTATCGACCGGGACATGTTGACTGAAGCTTTCTTT. Amino acid sequence: CASSIDRDMLTEAFF. V and J are TRBV19 and TRBJ1-1, with a possible D match to TRBD1 (6 bases). Trimming stripped 3 bases from V and 5 bases from J, with 16 bases between. Germline assignment: CDR1 LNHDA and CDR2 SQIVND (reference sequence). This CDR3 is 15 amino acids long.

This clonotype was found a few times. The chain links TRBV12-3 or TRBV12-4 to TRBJ2-5, with D possibly being TRBD1 (5 bases). V was trimmed by 0 bases and J by 9 bases, leaving 11 bases between them. The CDR3 totals 13 residues. In DNA, the CDR3 is TGTGCCAGCAGTTTAGCGGTCGAAGGGGCCCAGTACTTC. Translating it yields CASSLAVEGAQYF.

V is TRBV4-1 and J is TRBJ1-1; 8 bases are shared with TRBD1. V dropped 3 bases and J dropped 11; count of bases not matched to a gene: 8. CDR3 length: 13 amino acids. Germline loops: CDR1 MGHRA, CDR2 YSYEKL. As DNA, the CDR3 is TGCGCCAGCAGCCAGCTCCCAGGGGGCTCGGCTTTCTTT. Translation gives CASSQLPGGSAFF.

This clonotype was seen a few times. This chain connects TRBV6-1 to TRBJ1-1; maybe TRBD1 (6 bases). The germline CDR1 and CDR2 sequences are MNHNS and SASEGT. This CDR3 contains 14 residues. V was trimmed by 8 bases and J by 4 bases, leaving 17 bases between them. The CDR3: CASQWSGGGTEAFF. CDR3 DNA: TGTGCCAGCCAGTGGTCGGGAGGGGGCACTGAAGCTTTCTTT.

V usage is TRBV12-3 or TRBV12-4 and J usage is TRBJ1-3, with D hard to call. The V gene lost 5 bases and the J gene lost 4 bases, with 18 bases spanning the gap. CDR3 length: 16 residues. The CDR3 loop reads CASSLRRAGSGNTIYF. CDR3 in DNA: TGTGCCAGCAGTCTGCGGCGCGCTGGATCCGGAAACACCATATATTTT.

This clonotype was observed a handful of times. V gene TRBV18 combines with J gene TRBJ2-3; no clear D. The germline CDR1 and CDR2 sequences are KGHSH and LQKENI. Between the trimmed V and J ends, which lost 2 bases and 2 bases, there was a span of 8 bases. This CDR3 contains 14 residues. DNA of the CDR3: TGTGCCAGCTCACCATCGGCAGACACAGATACGCAGTATTTT. It specifies CASSPSADTDTQYF.

This clonotype came up once. The V call is TRBV9, the J call TRBJ2-1; 10 nucleotides agree with TRBD2. The CDR3 sequence is 16 residues long. V shed 4 bases, J shed 5 bases, and the junction held 9 bases outside the gene matches. Per the germline V gene, CDR1 is SGDLS and CDR2 is YYNGEE. In DNA form, the CDR3 reads TGTGCCAGCAGCCCCCGTGGACTAGCGGCCAACAATGAGCAGTTCTTC. Protein: CASSPRGLAANNEQFF. Drawing the rest from reference TRBV9 and TRBJ2-1, the complete variable domain is DSGVTQTPKHLITATGQRVTLRCSPRSGDLSVYWYQQSLDQGLQFLIQYYNGEERAKGNILERFSAQQFPDLHSELNLSSLELGDSALYFCASSPRGLAANNEQFFGPGTRLTVL.

This clonotype was found a few times. V gene TRBV13 combines with J gene TRBJ2-7; D may be TRBD1 (6 bases). Germline V gives CDR1 PRHDT, CDR2 FYEKMQ (reference sequence). The V gene lost 5 bases and the J gene lost 7 bases, with 18 bases spanning the gap. The CDR3 has 14 amino acids. CDR3 in amino acids: CASSTRPARGEQYF. The DNA for the CDR3 is TGTGCCAGCAGCACCCGCCCAGCCAGGGGAGAGCAGTACTTC.

This chain links TRBV4-3 with TRBJ2-2; 10 bases fit TRBD1. CDR3 length: 17 residues. V lost 4 bases and J lost 6; bases outside the gene matches: 11. Germline lookup yields CDR1 LGHNA and CDR2 YSLEER. CDR3 sequence (DNA): TGCGCCAGCAGCCTTATTGGGTGGGACAGGGGAGCCGGGGAGCTGTTTTTT. Amino acid sequence: CASSLIGWDRGAGELFF.

V and J are TRBV7-6 and TRBJ1-6; a weak D match, TRBD1 (5 bases). The CDR3 covers 15 residues. Trimming took 1 base from V and 10 from J, leaving 14 bases between them. Germline lookup yields CDR1 SGHVS and CDR2 FNYEAQ. As DNA, the CDR3 is TGTGCCAGCAGCTTAGTAGTGGGGGGTGACTCACCCCTCCACTTT. Translation gives CASSLVVGGDSPLHF.

V gene TRBV20-1 combines with J gene TRBJ2-7; no definite D call. CDR1 is DFQATT, CDR2 SNEGSKA, per germline (reference sequence). This CDR3 is 12 amino acids long. CDR3 sequence: CGRRSCSHEQYV. The CDR3 DNA reads TGCGGCCGTAGGAGTTGCAGCCACGAGCAGTACGTC.

This clonotype was found many times. The gene calls are TRBV7-2 and TRBJ2-7; 8 bases fit TRBD2. The germline gives CDR1 SGHTA, CDR2 FQGNSA. With 1 base clipped from V and 7 bases from J, the junction kept 9 bases outside the gene matches. This CDR3 has 15 amino acids. CDR3 sequence: CASSLGGGTSGEQYF. For the CDR3, the DNA is TGTGCCAGCAGCTTAGGCGGGGGGACTTCGGGGGAGCAGTACTTC.

The chain has TRBV20-1 and TRBJ2-3, with D hard to call. CDR3 size: 12 residues. Trimming removed 4 bases from V and 6 bases from J, with 11 bases in between. Germline V gives CDR1 DFQATT, CDR2 SNEGSKA (reference sequence). CDR3 bases: TGCAGTGCTACGCCCCGAGGCGATACGCAGTATTTT. This codes for CSATPRGDTQYF.

This clonotype was picked up a small number of times. The chain joins TRBV5-1 to TRBJ2-7, with D possibly being TRBD1 (6 bases). Trimming left V 7 bases short and J 0 bases short, with 23 bases between. This CDR3 comprises 17 residues. CDR1 is SGHRS, CDR2 YFSETQ, per germline. The CDR3 sequence: CASASRPGHFSSYEQYV. CDR3 coding DNA: TGCGCCAGCGCATCTAGACCGGGACATTTTAGCTCCTACGAGCAGTACGTC.

The V and J genes are TRBV2 and TRBJ2-3, with TRBD1 matching over 7 bases. Germline V CDR1 and CDR2: SNHLY, FYNNEI. The CDR3 totals 13 residues. The J segment lost 2 bases and the V segment lost 8 bases, leaving 4 bases of the junction unmatched. DNA of the CDR3: TGTGCCAGCCTACAGGGGAACACAGATACGCAGTATTTT. Protein sequence: CASLQGNTDTQYF. The whole variable domain, remainder taken from reference TRBV2 and TRBJ2-3, is EPEVTQTPSHQVTQMGQEVILRCVPISNHLYFYWYRQILGQKVEFLVSFYNNEISEKSEIFDDQFSVERPDGSNFTLKIRSTKLEDSAMYFCASLQGNTDTQYFGPGTRLTVL.